Following are 27 T cell receptor beta chains from one sample sequenced in a study of T cell responses to AZD1222 COVID-19 vaccine. Only in-frame clones appear in the TCRdb table, and some are missing; sequencing was by immunoSEQ multiplex PCR. This sample has some 190,000 clones, with 80% to 95% found just once. The sample here was peripheral blood, taken 28 days after the second AZD1222 dose. The receptors here all came from an adult who received the AZD1222 COVID-19 vaccine.

A few counts support this clone. This rearrangement joins TRBV4-1 to TRBJ2-2; no clear D. Trimming removed 0 bases from V and 0 bases from J, with 8 bases in between. Germline CDR1 is MGHRA and CDR2 is YSYEKL. This CDR3 has 16 residues. The CDR3 DNA reads TGCGCCAGCAGCCAAGACGCGTTTGCGAACACCGGGGAGCTGTTTTTT. Translated, it gives CASSQDAFANTGELFF.

This chain uses TRBV7-2 with TRBJ2-7; D is unclear. CDR1 is SGHTA, CDR2 FQGNSA, per germline. Between the trimmed V and J ends, which lost 1 base and 2 bases, there was a span of 12 bases. The CDR3 has 15 residues. CDR3 protein: CASSLVPQDPYEQYF. The CDR3 bases are TGTGCCAGCAGCTTAGTCCCGCAGGACCCCTACGAGCAGTACTTC.

V gene TRBV11-2 combines with J gene TRBJ2-7, with D possibly TRBD1 on 5 matching bases. In germline, CDR1 is SGHAT, CDR2 FQNNGV. This CDR3 has 17 residues. V dropped 5 bases and J dropped 2 bases, with 22 bases sitting between them. CDR3 sequence: CASSPVGASRYPYEQYF. CDR3 bases: TGTGCCAGCAGCCCGGTAGGGGCTAGTCGGTATCCCTACGAGCAGTACTTC.

The chain joins TRBV20-1 to TRBJ2-7, with a tentative D call TRBD2 (7 bases). This CDR3 is built from 11 residues. V was shortened by 4 bases and J by 11 bases, with 15 bases between the two germline ends. Germline V gives CDR1 DFQATT, CDR2 SNEGSKA (reference sequence). CDR3 protein: CSATGGLLEYF. The CDR3 DNA sequence: TGCAGTGCTACGGGGGGCCTTCTTGAGTACTTC.

This clone was seen a single time. The chain uses TRBV5-1 and TRBJ2-5, with 7 bases identical to TRBD2. The CDR3 runs to 14 residues. Looked up from germline, CDR1 is SGHRS and CDR2 is YFSETQ. With V trimmed by 1 base and J by 3 bases, 3 bases remained unmatched. CDR3 nucleotide sequence: TGCGCCAGCAGCTTGAAGGCGGGGGAAGAGACCCAGTACTTC. Its protein product is CASSLKAGEETQYF.

The chain is built from TRBV14 and TRBJ2-5, with 8 bases that match TRBD1. This CDR3 region has 15 residues. Germline CDR1 and CDR2: SGHDN and FVKESK. The V and J ends lost 4 bases and 4 bases, in that order; junction bases with no gene match: 8. CDR3: CASSRQGPRGETQYF. As DNA, the CDR3 is TGTGCCAGCAGCCGACAGGGGCCCCGGGGAGAGACCCAGTACTTC.

The V call is TRBV2, the J call TRBJ2-3; D might be TRBD1 or TRBD2, each matching 5 bases. The CDR3 has 15 amino acids. V was pared by 5 bases and J by 6 bases, with 18 bases between. Germline-derived CDR1 and CDR2 are SNHLY and FYNNEI. The CDR3 DNA sequence: TGTGCCAGCAGTAAGTGGCGAGGGGCATCGGATACGCAGTATTTT. Its protein is CASSKWRGASDTQYF.

The chain couples TRBV5-6 to TRBJ1-2; TRBD1 aligns across 9 bases. CDR1 is SGHDT, CDR2 YYEEEE, per germline. V lost 5 bases, J lost 5 bases, and 7 bases stayed unmatched. The CDR3 has 14 amino acids. The CDR3 spells CASREQGAGYGYTF. As DNA, the CDR3 is TGTGCCAGCAGGGAACAGGGGGCAGGATATGGCTACACCTTC.

The chain recombines TRBV21-1 with TRBJ1-4. TRBV21-1 is noted as a pseudogene. The CDR3 sequence is 16 residues long. The CDR3 reads CASSSRGGATNEKLFF. The CDR3 nucleotides read TGTGCCAGCAGCAGTCGGGGCGGTGCAACTAATGAAAAACTGTTTTTT.

On this clone itself: Other DNA sequences from this sample encode an identical CDR3 as well. The gene calls are TRBV5-4 and TRBJ2-7; D call uncertain. The CDR3 sequence is 13 residues long. V was clipped by 2 bases and J by 2 bases, with 8 bases between them. From germline, CDR1 is SGHNT and CDR2 YYREEE (reference sequence). In DNA form, the CDR3 reads TGTGCCAGCAGCTTACCCGTCACCTACGAGCAGTACTTC. This sequence encodes CASSLPVTYEQYF.

This sequence joins TRBV6-5 and TRBJ2-2, with TRBD2 matching over 9 bases. Unmatched junction bases numbered 4, after V lost 6 bases and J lost 2 bases. From germline, CDR1 is MNHEY and CDR2 SVGAGI. The CDR3 is 15 amino acids. The DNA for the CDR3 is TGTGCCAGCAGGCTAGCGGGATTCAACACCGGGGAGCTGTTTTTT. Its protein is CASRLAGFNTGELFF.

The gene calls are TRBV27 and TRBJ2-1; 10 bases agree with TRBD2. The CDR3 is 16 residues long. The V gene's germline CDR1 is MNHEY and CDR2 SMNVEV (reference sequence). V shed 11 bases, J shed 6 bases, and the junction held 16 bases outside the gene matches. The CDR3 sequence is CAPDLYSGRIGNEQFF. As DNA, the CDR3 is TGTGCCCCCGATCTATATAGCGGGAGGATAGGCAATGAGCAGTTCTTC.

The rearrangement uses TRBV3-1 (or the pseudogene TRBV3-2) and TRBJ1-4; weak D call: TRBD1 (5 bases). This CDR3 is built from 15 residues. CDR1 and CDR2 (germline): LGHDT, YNNKEL (reference sequence). The ends were cut back, 4 bases at V and 7 bases at J, with 16 bases in the middle. The DNA for the CDR3 is TGTGCCAGCAGCCGCAAGAGCGGGGGAAGTGAAAAACTGTTTTTT. This sequence encodes CASSRKSGGSEKLFF.

The J gene is TRBJ1-1, the V gene TRBV4-3; D unresolved. The CDR3 length is 13 residues. Deletions cut 0 bases from V and 7 bases from J, with 9 bases between. Germline V gene data show CDR1 as LGHNA and CDR2 as YSLEER. CDR3 sequence (DNA): TGCGCCAGCAGCCAAGACGCGGAACATGAAGCTTTCTTT. This translates into CASSQDAEHEAFF.

The rearrangement links TRBV4-3 to TRBJ1-2, with unresolved D. The CDR3 length is 13 residues. V dropped 4 bases and J dropped 4 bases, with 10 bases sitting between them. CDR1 is LGHNA and CDR2 is YSLEER in the germline V gene. CDR3 nucleotides: TGCGCCAGCAGCCCCGGCACTCGCTATGGCTACACCTTC. This translates into CASSPGTRYGYTF.

The V and J genes are TRBV18 and TRBJ1-3, with D possibly being TRBD1 (5 bases). The CDR3 is made up of 15 amino acids. V dropped 2 bases and J dropped 6 bases, with 14 bases sitting between them. Germline V lookup: CDR1 KGHSH, CDR2 LQKENI. CDR3 sequence (DNA): TGTGCCAGCTCACCAATACGCTCGGGGGAAAACACCATATATTTT. Its translation: CASSPIRSGENTIYF.

This sequence joins TRBV7-3 and TRBJ2-5, with D hard to call. This CDR3 contains 13 residues. V lost 5 bases, J lost 4 bases, and 11 bases lay in between. Germline CDR1 SGHTA, CDR2 FQGTGA. Here the CDR3 DNA reads TGTGCCAGCAGCCCCCTCCCAAGAGAGACCCAGTACTTC. Residues: CASSPLPRETQYF. Full variable domain (missing parts from reference TRBV7-3 and TRBJ2-5): GAGVSQTPSNKVTEKGKYVELRCDPISGHTALYWYRQSLGQGPEFLIYFQGTGAADDSGLPNDRFFAVRPEGSVSTLKIQRTERGDSAVYLCASSPLPRETQYFGPGTRLLVL.

The gene calls are TRBV20-1 and TRBJ1-2, with unresolved D. V shed 5 bases and J shed 5 bases, with 9 bases lying between them. The CDR3 consists of 11 residues. The germline V gene has CDR1 DFQATT and CDR2 SNEGSKA (reference sequence). In DNA, the CDR3 is TGCAGTGCTTTTCTACAGTATGGCTACACCTTC. Its protein product is CSAFLQYGYTF.

V and J are TRBV4-1 and TRBJ2-3; TRBD2 aligns across 9 bases. This CDR3 has 17 amino acids. Germline CDR1 and CDR2: MGHRA and YSYEKL. Unmatched junction bases numbered 5, after V lost 1 base and J lost 0 bases. The CDR3, as DNA: TGCGCCAGCAGCCAAGGGCTAGCGGGGTCTAGCACAGATACGCAGTATTTT. This sequence encodes CASSQGLAGSSTDTQYF.

This chain's CDR3 is CASSLRLDSPDTQYF. The CDR3 nucleotides are TGCGCCAGCAGCTTGAGGTTAGATTCCCCAGATACGCAGTATTTT. V is TRBV5-1 and J is TRBJ2-3, with D uncertain. The CDR3 runs to 15 residues. Germline V gene lookup returns CDR1 SGHRS and CDR2 YFSETQ. V lost 1 base and J lost 4, with 13 bases in between. The full variable domain, in which reference TRBV5-1 and TRBJ2-3 provide the parts outside the CDR3, is KAGVTQTPRYLIKTRGQQVTLSCSPISGHRSVSWYQQTPGQGLQFLFEYFSETQRNKGNFPGRFSGRQFSNSRSEMNVSTLELGDSALYLCASSLRLDSPDTQYFGPGTRLTVL.

V and J are TRBV6-6 and TRBJ1-3; the D gene is possibly TRBD1 (6 bases). The CDR3 spans 20 residues. Germline CDR1 and CDR2: MNHNY and SVGAGI (reference sequence). V shed 6 bases and J shed 0 bases, with 27 bases lying between them. The CDR3 DNA reads as TGTGCCAGCAGCGCGATTCGGGGGGGCAGGACGGTCAGCTCTGGAAACACCATATATTTT. Its translation: CASSAIRGGRTVSSGNTIYF.

The chain uses TRBV7-2 and TRBJ1-3, with D unresolved. V was shortened by 3 bases and J by 0 bases, with 6 bases between the two germline ends. The CDR3 runs 14 residues. Germline V gives CDR1 SGHTA, CDR2 FQGNSA. The CDR3 loop is CASSFQVSGNTIYF. As DNA, the CDR3 is TGTGCCAGCAGCTTCCAGGTCTCTGGAAACACCATATATTTT.

The chain combines TRBV19 with TRBJ1-5; weak D call: TRBD1 (5 bases). Germline CDR1 is LNHDA and CDR2 is SQIVND (reference sequence). Trimming removed 5 bases at V and 3 bases at J, with 17 bases between. The CDR3 consists of 16 residues. The CDR3 sequence is CASSGGPGPYNQPQHF. The CDR3 DNA is TGTGCCAGTAGTGGGGGACCGGGGCCGTACAATCAGCCCCAGCATTTT.

The chain joins TRBV15 to TRBJ2-5; D is possibly TRBD2 (5 bases). Deletions cut 0 bases from V and 6 bases from J, with 17 bases between. Germline V gene data show CDR1 as LNHNV and CDR2 as YYDKDF (reference sequence). This CDR3 has 16 residues. The CDR3 coding sequence is TGTGCCACCAGCAGAGATCGGGGTAGCTCCTCAAAGACCCAGTACTTC. Amino acids: CATSRDRGSSSKTQYF.

The rearrangement links TRBV4-3 to TRBJ1-4; D not resolved. The CDR3 is 13 amino acids. CDR1 LGHNA and CDR2 YSLEER come from the germline V gene. V shed 1 base and J shed 7 bases, with 7 bases lying between them. This chain's CDR3 is CASSQVNSEKLFF. The CDR3 DNA reads TGCGCCAGCAGCCAAGTAAACTCTGAAAAACTGTTTTTT.

The J gene is TRBJ1-6, the V gene TRBV30; D unresolved. V shed 6 bases and J shed 9 bases, with 9 bases lying between them. This CDR3 is built from 11 residues. Germline-derived CDR1 and CDR2 are GTSNPN and SVGIG (reference sequence). CDR3 region: CACSFGSPLHF. The DNA for the CDR3 is TGTGCCTGTTCCTTTGGTTCACCCCTCCACTTT. Full variable domain (missing parts from reference TRBV30 and TRBJ1-6): SQTIHQWPATLVQPVGSPLSLECTVEGTSNPNLYWYRQAAGRGLQLLFYSVGIGQISSEVPQNLSASRPQDRQFILSSKKLLLSDSGFYLCACSFGSPLHFGNGTRLTVT.

The V and J genes are TRBV7-2 and TRBJ1-2; possibly TRBD1 for D (6 bases). This CDR3 contains 13 residues. Between the trimmed V and J ends, which lost 1 base and 6 bases, there was a span of 9 bases. The V gene's germline CDR1 is SGHTA and CDR2 FQGNSA. CDR3: CASSLGGLDGYTF. The DNA for the CDR3 is TGTGCCAGCAGCTTAGGGGGGCTGGATGGCTACACCTTC.